The rows below give T cell receptor beta chains drawn from one sample of a study of blood T cell repertoires in COVID-19. Clones were sequenced by immunoSEQ multiplex PCR, and TCRdb holds only the in-frame ones, with some missing. The sample has roughly 61,000 clones, more than 55% seen once; the top ten hold around half. Sequencing was done on a sample of PBMCs or T cells enriched from blood (not recorded which). The source is a woman between 55 and 75 years old who had been exposed to COVID-19. The CDR3 runs from the conserved cysteine through the conserved F or W. Clone size, where shown, is once, few, many, or a class for clones that have expanded.

v_call: TRBV9
clone_size: .
j_call: TRBJ2-5
cdr3_aa: CASSVDQMVETQYF

v_call: TRBV4-2
clone_size: .
j_call: TRBJ2-3
cdr3_aa: CASSPKAGGLITDTQYF

v_call: TRBV11-2
clone_size: .
j_call: TRBJ2-1
cdr3_aa: CASSSPTSGSYNEQFF

v_call: TRBV7-8
clone_size: .
j_call: TRBJ2-7
cdr3_aa: CASSPSGLAGDEQYF

v_call: TRBV28
clone_size: .
j_call: TRBJ1-2
cdr3_aa: CASSRKTGSLGGYTF

v_call: TRBV7-9
clone_size: few
j_call: TRBJ1-3
cdr3_aa: CASSRGSHGSGNTIYF

v_call: TRBV7-2
clone_size: few
j_call: TRBJ2-3
cdr3_aa: CASSSDLTSAYTDTQYF

v_call: TRBV28
clone_size: once
j_call: TRBJ1-5
cdr3_aa: CASSSDGDQPQHF

v_call: TRBV7-8
clone_size: few
j_call: TRBJ1-6
cdr3_aa: CASSLLENSPLHF

v_call: TRBV4-1
clone_size: .
j_call: TRBJ1-1
cdr3_aa: CASSKRTGDNTEAFF

v_call: TRBV28
clone_size: .
j_call: TRBJ1-2
cdr3_aa: CASSRTELYGYTF

v_call: TRBV11-3
clone_size: .
j_call: TRBJ2-7
cdr3_aa: CASSAGLAGASYEQYF

v_call: TRBV3-1/TRBV3-2
clone_size: few
j_call: TRBJ2-1
cdr3_aa: CASSPRRGQVKSSYNEQFF

v_call: TRBV30
clone_size: once
j_call: TRBJ1-5
cdr3_aa: CAWGTGRNQPQHF

v_call: TRBV5-1
clone_size: .
j_call: TRBJ2-7
cdr3_aa: CASSSDGQIYEQYF

v_call: TRBV5-1
clone_size: few
j_call: TRBJ1-1
cdr3_aa: CASSWTGGTEAFF

v_call: TRBV5-4
clone_size: few
j_call: TRBJ2-1
cdr3_aa: CASSRTSTFGNEQFF

v_call: TRBV5-1
clone_size: once
j_call: TRBJ1-6
cdr3_aa: CASSLDGQGNSPLHF

v_call: TRBV27
clone_size: .
j_call: TRBJ2-7
cdr3_aa: CASSLGGRAHEQYF

v_call: TRBV9
clone_size: .
j_call: TRBJ1-4
cdr3_aa: CASSVEGVRAEKLFF

v_call: TRBV5-1
clone_size: .
j_call: TRBJ2-3
cdr3_aa: CASRRAGTSTDTQYF

v_call: TRBV3-1/TRBV3-2
clone_size: .
j_call: TRBJ2-3
cdr3_aa: CASSQGLAADTQYF